This section outlines one T cell receptor beta chain sequence together with its context. Its cognate antigen has yet to be identified. Nothing much larger sits one base from this clone, and base qualities are not available. The sample is drawn from a study of blood T cell repertoires in COVID-19 (dated by TCRdb to 2019 to 2021). Notes on the research overall: Collaborator samples came from the United States, Italy and Spain and covered acute and convalescent phases of COVID-19. The prospective study material was composed of cDNA or gDNA derived from T cells, B-cell-depleted T cells, or PBMCs. The dataset comprised deeply sampled blood TCRbeta repertoires from subjects exposed to, actively infected with, or recovered from COVID-19. The repertoires were made available in a free public database intended to serve as a resource for research on the immune response to SARS-CoV-2. Samples came from the ongoing ImmuneRACE study (first 160 participants) plus 1,254 subjects from 6 global collaborators. A de-identified subject ID, COVID-19 status, age in years and sex were almost always included in the sample metadata. Where available, HLA class I and class II types were taken from metadata supplied by the sample provider and were not determined by assay-based typing.

Results and caveats for the whole study, not just this receptor: How much clinical and demographic metadata was included differed by source and by participant, and the metadata was provided uncurated.

CDR1 SGHDN and CDR2 FVKESK are derived from the germline V gene. Including cysteine and phenylalanine, the CDR3 has 14 amino acids. Only CDR3 DNA remains: 42 bases, in frame from the first base. V was cut back by 2 bases and J by 4 bases, leaving a gap of 11 bases between them. The collaborating institutions used their own protocols to collect whole blood in K2EDTA tubes. For TCRbeta analysis, collaborators shipped samples as frozen whole blood, isolated PBMCs, or DNA extracted from either of those sample types. The immunoSEQ Assay, a bias-controlled multiplex PCR, was used to amplify TCRbeta CDR3 regions from genomic DNA. The paper's processing steps were these. Within the assay, amplification of reference gene primers was used to estimate how many nucleated cells each sample contained. Sequence reads were collapsed and filtered to measure the absolute abundance of every unique TCRbeta CDR3 rearrangement. For each sample, productive Simpson clonality was calculated by taking the square root of Simpson's diversity index across productive rearrangements. The immuneACCESS repertoire file appears here via TCRdb, limited to in-frame rearrangements. These files lack a portion of the clones; in checked studies, under half of the deficit traces to unresolved V genes, and the cause of the others is not known. That table is the source of V, J and clone size, and D and trimming were worked out from the DNA. Across this sample there are some 70,000 clones, with about 70% seen only once. The ten biggest clones cover about 20% of the sample.

Material for sequencing was peripheral blood. The chain is made from TRBV14 and TRBJ1-1, and possibly TRBD1, on 5 matching bases. This TCR derives from a man between 60 and 75 years old with acute or convalescent COVID-19. For the CDR3, the sequence is CASSQQTGGTEAFF. In nucleotides, the sequence is TGTGCCAGCAGCCAACAAACAGGCGGCACTGAAGCTTTCTTT.